Included here is one T cell receptor beta chain sequence, with context. Its target is not known. Researchers ran the PCR with 60 Vbeta and 13 Jbeta primers. This table comes from immunoSEQ multiplex PCR, and its TCRdb copy is limited to in-frame clones, with some not included. Its listing shows 35,000 or so clones. This entry belongs to a study of cytomegalovirus exposure and HLA in healthy donors. Study-level results: Under in vitro conditions, a few CMV-associated chains were confirmed as specific for CMV antigens.

Germline V CDR1 and CDR2: SGHRS, YFSETQ. With V trimmed by 4 bases and J by 5 bases, 14 bases remained unmatched. The CDR3 sequence is 16 residues long. Sequenced input: PBMCs. This clonotype was sampled from a man aged 40-55 years in good health and CMV-seropositive. V usage is TRBV5-1 and J usage is TRBJ2-7; 8 bases agree with TRBD2. CDR3: CASSPPAGGSLNEQYF. The CDR3 nucleotides read TGCGCCAGCAGCCCGCCGGCGGGGGGATCCCTTAACGAGCAGTACTTC. Variable domain in full (rest from reference TRBV5-1 and TRBJ2-7): KAGVTQTPRYLIKTRGQQVTLSCSPISGHRSVSWYQQTPGQGLQFLFEYFSETQRNKGNFPGRFSGRQFSNSRSEMNVSTLELGDSALYLCASSPPAGGSLNEQYFGPGTRLTVT.